The text below deals with one T cell receptor (beta chain). What it recognizes is unknown. TCRdb keeps only in-frame clones here, not all; method: immunoSEQ multiplex PCR. The table includes under 150,000 clones, over 90% detected once. There are 14 residues in the CDR3. Trimming shortened V by 4 bases and J by 7 bases, and 16 bases separated the two germline ends. Germline CDR1 SGHTA, CDR2 FQGNSA. The data originate from a study of T cell responses to AZD1222 COVID-19 vaccine. Study outcomes and limitations: Rises in breadth and depth of Spike-specific TCRs came after two AZD1222 doses. Females outnumbered males among donors, who were mostly white British; clonal diversity was possibly underestimated.

Source: peripheral blood, taken on day 0 of AZD1222 vaccination. The chain links TRBV7-2 to TRBJ2-5; the D gene is possibly TRBD1 (7 bases). The origin of this receptor is an adult in good health. The CDR3 bases are TGTGCCAGCAGCTATCAGGGGGGCCCCGCGACCCAGTACTTC. Encoded protein: CASSYQGGPATQYF.